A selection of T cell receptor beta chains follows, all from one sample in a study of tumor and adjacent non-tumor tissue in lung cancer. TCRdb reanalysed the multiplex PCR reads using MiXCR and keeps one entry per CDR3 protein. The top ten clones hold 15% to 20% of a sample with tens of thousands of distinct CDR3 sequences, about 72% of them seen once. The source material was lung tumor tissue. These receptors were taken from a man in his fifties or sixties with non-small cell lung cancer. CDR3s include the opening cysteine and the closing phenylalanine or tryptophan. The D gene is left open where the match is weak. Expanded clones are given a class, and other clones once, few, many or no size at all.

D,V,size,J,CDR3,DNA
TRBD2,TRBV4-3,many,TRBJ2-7,CASSQGTSGTEQYF,TGCGCCAGCAGCCAAGGGACTAGCGGGACCGAGCAGTACTTC
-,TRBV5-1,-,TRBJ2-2,CASSITVGNGELFF,TGCGCCAGCAGCATCACAGTGGGCAACGGGGAGCTGTTTTTT
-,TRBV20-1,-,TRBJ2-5,CSAKDTQSSETQYF,TGCAGTGCTAAAGACACCCAAAGCTCGGAGACCCAGTACTTC
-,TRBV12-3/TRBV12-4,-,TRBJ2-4,CASTPFGSGKGIQYF,TGTGCCAGCACTCCATTCGGGTCAGGGAAAGGCATTCAGTACTTC
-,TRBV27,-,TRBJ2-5,CASSFSGRQETQYF,TGTGCCAGCAGTTTCTCTGGGCGCCAAGAGACCCAGTACTTC
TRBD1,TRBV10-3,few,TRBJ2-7,CAISESDRPGEQYF,TGTGCCATCAGTGAGTCGGACAGGCCGGGCGAGCAGTACTTC
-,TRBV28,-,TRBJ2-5,CASSLAETVKQAQYF,TGTGCCAGCAGTTTAGCCGAGACAGTGAAGCAGGCCCAGTACTTC
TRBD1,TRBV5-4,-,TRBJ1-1,CARSAATGENTEAFF,TGTGCCCGCAGCGCCGCGACAGGGGAGAACACTGAAGCTTTCTTT
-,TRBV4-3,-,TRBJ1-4,CPSSPGVTNEKLFF,TGTCCCAGCAGCCCAGGGGTCACTAATGAAAAACTGTTTTTT
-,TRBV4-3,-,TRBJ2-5,CASSQNRSQDTQYF,TGCGCCAGCAGCCAAAACCGCTCCCAAGATACCCAGTACTTC
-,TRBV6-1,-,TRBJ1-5,CASSDIFDQSQHF,TGTGCCAGCAGTGACATATTCGATCAGTCCCAGCATTTT
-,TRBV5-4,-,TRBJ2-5,CASSGSFQETRYF,TGTGCCAGCAGCGGGAGTTTCCAAGAGACCCGGTACTTC